The source of this T cell receptor beta chain is a study of blood T cell repertoires in COVID-19 (TCRdb year 2020). As for the study more broadly: Collaborator samples came from the United States, Italy and Spain and covered acute and convalescent phases of COVID-19. Where available, HLA class I and class II types were obtained from metadata supplied by the sample provider rather than from assay-based typing. The sample metadata nearly always contained a de-identified subject ID, COVID-19 status, age in years and sex. The samples were drawn from two sources: the first 160 participants of the ongoing ImmuneRACE study, and 950 to 1,500 subjects contributed by 6 global collaborators. The material from the prospective study consisted of cDNA or gDNA derived from T cells, B-cell-depleted T cells, or PBMCs. Subjects who had been exposed to COVID-19, were actively infected with it, or had recovered from it provided the deeply sampled blood TCRbeta repertoires that made up the dataset. The repertoires were released in a freely available public database intended as a resource for research on the immune response to SARS-CoV-2. The paper's findings and limits, for the study overall: The quantity of clinical and demographic metadata differed by source and by participant and was supplied without curation.

Collaborating institutions collected whole blood in K2EDTA tubes following their own protocols. For TCRbeta analysis, collaborator samples were shipped as frozen whole blood, as isolated PBMCs, or as DNA extracted from either sample type. TCRbeta CDR3 regions were amplified from genomic DNA by means of the immunoSEQ Assay, a bias-controlled multiplex PCR. Under the source paper's analysis protocol: The number of nucleated cells in each sample was estimated from the amplification of reference gene primers within the assay. Sequence reads were collapsed and filtered to measure the absolute abundance of every unique TCRbeta CDR3 rearrangement. For each sample, productive Simpson clonality was calculated as the square root of Simpson's diversity index across productive rearrangements. TCRdb limited this immuneACCESS table to in-frame rearrangements with V and J called. A share of clones is missing; checked studies link under half to unresolved V genes, and the rest is unexplained. Clone size and the V and J calls come from that table; the DNA yielded D and trimming. The sample has 75,000 to 80,000 clones on record, roughly 80% of them singletons. The ten largest clonotypes hold over 15% of the sample.

Trimming removed 0 bases from V and 8 bases from J, leaving 11 bases between the germline ends. There are 13 amino acids in the CDR3, from cysteine to phenylalanine inclusive. The kept DNA is CDR3 alone, 39 bases in frame from the first base. Based on the germline V gene (reference sequence), the CDR1 and CDR2 sequences are SGHNT and YYREEE. A remark on this clone: Its antigen target is currently unknown. No base qualities exist here, and no much larger clone lies one base off it.

This sequence uses TRBV5-4 and TRBJ1-1; the D region possibly corresponds to TRBD1 (5 bases align). The sample consisted of peripheral blood. The receptor comes from a woman in her fifties or sixties with acute or convalescent COVID-19. The CDR3 region reads CASSLGTGAEAFF. The bases read TGTGCCAGCAGCTTGGGAACAGGAGCCGAAGCTTTCTTT.